This TCR beta chain was recorded in a study of blood T cell repertoires in COVID-19. Looking at the study overall: Sample material is recorded as cDNA or gDNA derived from T cells, B-cell-depleted T cells, or PBMCs.

The CDR3 runs 24 residues. Assay used: immunoSEQ multiplex PCR; TCRdb lists only in-frame clones, some missing. The sample carries about 290,000 clones, just under 85% recorded once. The TCR originated in a woman in her forties or fifties with active or convalescent COVID-19. The genes are TRBV21-1 and TRBJ2-3; the table's TRBD1 call for D was not verified on the DNA. TRBV21-1 is classified as a pseudogene. Sequenced: peripheral blood. Here the CDR3 DNA reads TGTGCCAGCAGCAAAGCCAACCTGATTACAAGGACAGGGGGTAACCCACAATCCACAGATACGCAGTATTTT. As protein: CASSKANLITRTGGNPQSTDTQYF.